The clone carrying this T cell receptor (beta chain) was picked up many times. TCRdb ran MiXCR on the 5' RACE reads and lists one entry per CDR3 protein. The sample contains 55,000 to 70,000 distinct CDR3 sequences, roughly 3.1% of which appear only once. Germline V gives CDR1 LNHDA, CDR2 SQIVND (reference sequence). The CDR3 is 13 amino acids. V lost 4 bases, J lost 4 bases, and 9 bases lay in between. This sample is drawn from a study of neurological immune-mediated disorders. The clonotype originates from a woman between 50 and 59 years old with multiple sclerosis. The chain uses TRBV19 and TRBJ2-3, with D maybe TRBD1 (7 bases). The sequenced sample consisted of PBMCs. The CDR3, as DNA: TGTGCCAGTAGTACCAGGGGGGCAGATACGCAGTATTTT. Translating it yields CASSTRGADTQYF. The full variable domain, completed using reference TRBV19 and TRBJ2-3, is DGGITQSPKYLFRKEGQNVTLSCEQNLNHDAMYWYRQDPGQGLRLIYYSQIVNDFQKGDIAEGYSVSREKKESFPLTVTSAQKNPTAFYLCASSTRGADTQYFGPGTRLTVL.